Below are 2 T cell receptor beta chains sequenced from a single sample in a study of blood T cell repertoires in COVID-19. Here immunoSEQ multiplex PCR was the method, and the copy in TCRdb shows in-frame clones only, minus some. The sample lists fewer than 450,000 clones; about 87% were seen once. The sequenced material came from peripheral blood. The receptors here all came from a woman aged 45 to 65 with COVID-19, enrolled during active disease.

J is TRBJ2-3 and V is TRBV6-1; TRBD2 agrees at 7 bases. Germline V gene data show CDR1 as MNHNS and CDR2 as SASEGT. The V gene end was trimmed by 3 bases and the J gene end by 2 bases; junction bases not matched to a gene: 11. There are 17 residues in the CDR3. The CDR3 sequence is CASSEGGSGYSTDTQYF. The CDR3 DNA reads TGTGCCAGCAGTGAGGGTGGTAGCGGGTACTCCACAGATACGCAGTATTTT.

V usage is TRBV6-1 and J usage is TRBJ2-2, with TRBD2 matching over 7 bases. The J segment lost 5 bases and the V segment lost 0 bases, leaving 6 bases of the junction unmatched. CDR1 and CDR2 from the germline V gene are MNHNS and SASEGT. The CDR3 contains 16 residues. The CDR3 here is CASSEALGGLTGELFF. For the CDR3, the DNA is TGTGCCAGCAGTGAAGCGCTGGGGGGGTTGACCGGGGAGCTGTTTTTT.